This T cell receptor (beta chain) was recovered during a study of blood T cell repertoires in COVID-19. Per the original data handling: Amplifying reference gene primers gave estimates of nucleated cell counts. Produced via immunoSEQ multiplex PCR; TCRdb's table is partial and in-frame only. V and J calls and clone size follow that table, whereas D and trimming were derived from the DNA. The sample yields around 220,000 clones, 75% to 85% seen once. This CDR3 is 16 amino acids long. Germline V gene lookup returns CDR1 SNHLY and CDR2 FYNNEI. The V end was cut by 6 bases, the J end by 0 bases, with 15 bases between.

The sample comprised PBMCs or T cells enriched from blood (not recorded which). V is TRBV2 and J is TRBJ2-1; a possible D gene is TRBD1 (5 bases). The clonotype was recovered from a woman in her thirties or forties with acute COVID-19. The CDR3 is CASRDQGVSSYNEQFF. The CDR3 region has the DNA TGTGCCAGCAGAGACCAAGGGGTAAGCTCCTACAATGAGCAGTTCTTC.